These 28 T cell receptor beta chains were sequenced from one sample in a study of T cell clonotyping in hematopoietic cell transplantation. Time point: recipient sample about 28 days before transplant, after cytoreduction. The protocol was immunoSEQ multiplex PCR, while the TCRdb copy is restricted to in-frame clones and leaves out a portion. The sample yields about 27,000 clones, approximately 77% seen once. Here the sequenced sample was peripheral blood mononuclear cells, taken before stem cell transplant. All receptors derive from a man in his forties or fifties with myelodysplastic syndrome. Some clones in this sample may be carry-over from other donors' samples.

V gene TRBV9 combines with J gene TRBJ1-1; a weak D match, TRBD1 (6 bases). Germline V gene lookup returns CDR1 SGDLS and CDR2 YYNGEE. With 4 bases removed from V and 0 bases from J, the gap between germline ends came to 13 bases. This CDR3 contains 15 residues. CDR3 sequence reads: CASSSQGLMNTEAFF. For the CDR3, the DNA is TGTGCCAGCAGCTCCCAGGGGCTGATGAACACTGAAGCTTTCTTT. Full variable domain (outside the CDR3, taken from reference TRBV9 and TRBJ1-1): DSGVTQTPKHLITATGQRVTLRCSPRSGDLSVYWYQQSLDQGLQFLIQYYNGEERAKGNILERFSAQQFPDLHSELNLSSLELGDSALYFCASSSQGLMNTEAFFGQGTRLTVV.

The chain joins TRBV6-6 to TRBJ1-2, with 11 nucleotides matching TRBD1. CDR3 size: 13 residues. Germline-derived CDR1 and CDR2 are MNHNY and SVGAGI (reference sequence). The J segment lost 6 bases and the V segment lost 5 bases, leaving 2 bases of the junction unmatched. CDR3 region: CASSGQGANGYTF. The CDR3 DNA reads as TGTGCCAGCAGTGGACAGGGGGCAAATGGCTACACCTTC.

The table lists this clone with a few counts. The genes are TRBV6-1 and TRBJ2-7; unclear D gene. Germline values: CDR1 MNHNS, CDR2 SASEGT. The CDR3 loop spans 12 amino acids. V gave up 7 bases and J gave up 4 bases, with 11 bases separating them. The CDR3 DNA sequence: TGTGCCAGCACCTCATTGCTGTACGAGCAGTACTTC. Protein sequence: CASTSLLYEQYF.

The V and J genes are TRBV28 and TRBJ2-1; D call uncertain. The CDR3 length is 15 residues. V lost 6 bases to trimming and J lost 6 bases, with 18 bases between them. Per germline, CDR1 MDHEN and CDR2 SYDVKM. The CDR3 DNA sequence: TGTGCCAGCAGCCTCGGGTCTAGTCGGCTCAATGAGCAGTTCTTC. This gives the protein CASSLGSSRLNEQFF.

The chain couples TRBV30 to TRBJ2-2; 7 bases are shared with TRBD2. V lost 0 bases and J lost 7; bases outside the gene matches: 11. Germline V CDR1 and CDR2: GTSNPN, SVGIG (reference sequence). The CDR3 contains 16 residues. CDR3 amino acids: CAWSVGEGGLLGELFF. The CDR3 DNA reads TGTGCCTGGAGTGTAGGGGAGGGAGGTTTGCTCGGGGAGCTGTTTTTT.

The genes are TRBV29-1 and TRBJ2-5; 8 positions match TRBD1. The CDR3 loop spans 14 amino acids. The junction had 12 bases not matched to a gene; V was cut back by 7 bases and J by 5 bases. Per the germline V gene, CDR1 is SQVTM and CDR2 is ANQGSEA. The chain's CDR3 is CSAPGPTGAETQYF. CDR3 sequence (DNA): TGCAGCGCCCCGGGCCCGACAGGGGCCGAGACCCAGTACTTC. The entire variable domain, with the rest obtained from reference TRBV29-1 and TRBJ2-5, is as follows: SAVISQKPSRDICQRGTSLTIQCQVDSQVTMMFWYRQQPGQSLTLIATANQGSEATYESGFVIDKFPISRPNLTFSTLTVSNMSPEDSSIYLCSAPGPTGAETQYFGPGTRLLVL.

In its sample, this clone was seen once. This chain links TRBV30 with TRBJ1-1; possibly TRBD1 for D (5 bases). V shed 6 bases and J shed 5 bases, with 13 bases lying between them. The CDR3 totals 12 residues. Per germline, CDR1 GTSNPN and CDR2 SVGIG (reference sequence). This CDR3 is CACQRGTTEAFF. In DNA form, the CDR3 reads TGTGCCTGCCAGAGGGGAACAACTGAAGCTTTCTTT.

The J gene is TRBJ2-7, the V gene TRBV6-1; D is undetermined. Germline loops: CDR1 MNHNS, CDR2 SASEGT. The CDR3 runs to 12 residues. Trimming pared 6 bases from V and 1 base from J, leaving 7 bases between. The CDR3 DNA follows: TGTGCCAGCAGGGCCGGTTCCTACGAGCAGTACTTC. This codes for CASRAGSYEQYF.

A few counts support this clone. The CDR3 DNA reads as TGTGCCAGCAGCCGCATAATCGGTTACGAGCAGTACTTC. Protein product: CASSRIIGYEQYF. The chain recombines TRBV7-2 with TRBJ2-7; D call uncertain. Germline V lookup: CDR1 SGHTA, CDR2 FQGNSA. The CDR3 loop spans 13 amino acids. V was shortened by 5 bases and J by 4 bases, with 12 bases between the two germline ends.

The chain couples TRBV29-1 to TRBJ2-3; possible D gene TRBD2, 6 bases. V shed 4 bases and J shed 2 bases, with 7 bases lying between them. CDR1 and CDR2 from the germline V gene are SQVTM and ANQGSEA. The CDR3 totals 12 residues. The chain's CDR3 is CSVGDFTDTQYF. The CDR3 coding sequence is TGCAGCGTTGGGGACTTCACAGATACGCAGTATTTT.

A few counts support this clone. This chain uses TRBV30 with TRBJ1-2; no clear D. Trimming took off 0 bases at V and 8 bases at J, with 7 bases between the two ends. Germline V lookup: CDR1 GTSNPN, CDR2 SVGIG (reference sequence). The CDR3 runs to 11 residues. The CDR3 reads CAWSVQGGYTF. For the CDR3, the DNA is TGTGCCTGGAGTGTACAAGGAGGCTACACCTTC.

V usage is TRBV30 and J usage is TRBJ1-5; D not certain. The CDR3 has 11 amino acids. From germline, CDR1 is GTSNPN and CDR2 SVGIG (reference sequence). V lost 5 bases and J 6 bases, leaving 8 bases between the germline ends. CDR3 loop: CAWGSGQPQHF. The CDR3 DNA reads TGTGCCTGGGGGAGTGGTCAGCCCCAGCATTTT.

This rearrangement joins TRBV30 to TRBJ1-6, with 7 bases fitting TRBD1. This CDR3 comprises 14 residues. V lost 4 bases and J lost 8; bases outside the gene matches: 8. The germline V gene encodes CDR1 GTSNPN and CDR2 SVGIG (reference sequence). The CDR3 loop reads CAWNPQGDYSPLHF. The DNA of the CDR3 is TGTGCCTGGAACCCCCAGGGGGATTATTCACCCCTCCACTTT.

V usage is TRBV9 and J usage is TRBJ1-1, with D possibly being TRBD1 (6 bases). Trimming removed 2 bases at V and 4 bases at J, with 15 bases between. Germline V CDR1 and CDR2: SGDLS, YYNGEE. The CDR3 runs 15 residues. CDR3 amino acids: CASSVRGGSSTEAFF. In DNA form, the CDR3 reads TGTGCCAGCAGCGTCAGGGGAGGGAGTAGCACTGAAGCTTTCTTT.

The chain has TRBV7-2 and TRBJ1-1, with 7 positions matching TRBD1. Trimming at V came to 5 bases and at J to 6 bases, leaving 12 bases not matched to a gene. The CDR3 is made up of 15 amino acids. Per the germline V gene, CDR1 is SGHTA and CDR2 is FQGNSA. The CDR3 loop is CASSPGTTGKAEAFF. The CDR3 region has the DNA TGTGCCAGCAGCCCGGGAACGACAGGGAAGGCTGAAGCTTTCTTT.

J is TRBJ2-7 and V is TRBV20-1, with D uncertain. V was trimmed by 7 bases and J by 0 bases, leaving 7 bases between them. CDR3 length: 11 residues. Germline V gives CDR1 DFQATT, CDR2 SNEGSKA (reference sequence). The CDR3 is CSVQDSYEQYF. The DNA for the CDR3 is TGCAGTGTTCAGGACTCCTACGAGCAGTACTTC.

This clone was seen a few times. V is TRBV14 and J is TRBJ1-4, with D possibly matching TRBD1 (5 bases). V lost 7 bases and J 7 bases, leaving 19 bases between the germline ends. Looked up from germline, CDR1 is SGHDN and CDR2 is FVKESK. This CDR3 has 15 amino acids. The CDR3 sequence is CASTYGGGVREKLFF. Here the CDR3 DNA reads TGTGCCAGCACTTACGGTGGGGGAGTCCGTGAAAAACTGTTTTTT.

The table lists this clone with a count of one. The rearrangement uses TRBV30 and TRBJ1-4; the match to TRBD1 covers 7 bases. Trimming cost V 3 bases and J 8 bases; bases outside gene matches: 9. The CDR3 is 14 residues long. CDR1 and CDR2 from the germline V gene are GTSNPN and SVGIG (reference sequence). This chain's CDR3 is CAWRPGQSNEKLFF. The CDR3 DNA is TGTGCCTGGAGACCGGGACAGTCAAACGAAAAACTGTTTTTT.

The CDR3 coding sequence is TGTGCCTGGCGAACTAGCGGGAGGGCCATAAGGGAGACCCAGTACTTC. Its translation is CAWRTSGRAIRETQYF. The rearrangement uses TRBV30 and TRBJ2-5; 13 bases line up with TRBD2. The V segment lost 5 bases and the J segment 5 bases; nucleotides outside the gene matches: 11. This CDR3 contains 16 residues. CDR1 is GTSNPN and CDR2 is SVGIG in the germline V gene (reference sequence).

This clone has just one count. CDR3 coding DNA: TGCAGCGTTGAGGCTCAGGGGCCCGGGGAGCTGTTTTTT. This gives the protein CSVEAQGPGELFF. The chain carries TRBV29-1 and TRBJ2-2; a possible D gene is TRBD1 (6 bases). Germline V lookup: CDR1 SQVTM, CDR2 ANQGSEA. The CDR3 sequence is 13 residues long. V gave up 3 bases and J gave up 6 bases, with 11 bases separating them.

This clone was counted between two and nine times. The CDR3 protein is CASSLAGTGEGYTF. The CDR3 nucleotides read TGCGCCAGCAGCTTGGCCGGGACAGGGGAAGGCTACACCTTC. This chain uses TRBV5-1 with TRBJ1-2; TRBD1 aligns across 10 bases. Germline-derived CDR1 and CDR2 are SGHRS and YFSETQ. After removal of 0 bases from V and 8 bases from J, the junction contained 4 bases not matched to a gene. This CDR3 has 14 residues.

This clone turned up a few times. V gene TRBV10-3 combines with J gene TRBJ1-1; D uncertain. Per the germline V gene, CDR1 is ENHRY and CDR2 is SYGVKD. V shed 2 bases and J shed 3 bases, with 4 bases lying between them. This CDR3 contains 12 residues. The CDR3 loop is CAISEGYTEAFF. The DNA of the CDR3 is TGTGCCATCAGTGAGGGGTACACTGAAGCTTTCTTT.

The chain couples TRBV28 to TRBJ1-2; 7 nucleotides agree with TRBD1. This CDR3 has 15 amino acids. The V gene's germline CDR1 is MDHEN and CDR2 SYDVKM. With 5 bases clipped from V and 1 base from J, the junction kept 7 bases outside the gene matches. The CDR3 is CASSLQTGINYGYTF. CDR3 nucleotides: TGTGCCAGCAGTCTGCAGACAGGGATTAACTATGGCTACACCTTC.

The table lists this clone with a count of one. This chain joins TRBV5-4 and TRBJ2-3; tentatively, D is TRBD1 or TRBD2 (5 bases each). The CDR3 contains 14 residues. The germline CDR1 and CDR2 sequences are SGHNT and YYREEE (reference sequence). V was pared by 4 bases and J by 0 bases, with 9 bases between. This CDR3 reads CASSNRDSTDTQYF. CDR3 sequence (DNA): TGTGCCAGCAGCAACCGGGACAGCACAGATACGCAGTATTTT.

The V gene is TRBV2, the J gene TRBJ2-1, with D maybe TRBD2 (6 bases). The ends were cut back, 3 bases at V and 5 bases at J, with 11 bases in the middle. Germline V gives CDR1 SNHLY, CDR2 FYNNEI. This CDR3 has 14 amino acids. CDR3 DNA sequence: TGTGCCAGCAGTGAGACGTGGGGGGACAATGAGCAGTTCTTC. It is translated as CASSETWGDNEQFF. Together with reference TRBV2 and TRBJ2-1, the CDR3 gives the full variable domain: EPEVTQTPSHQVTQMGQEVILRCVPISNHLYFYWYRQILGQKVEFLVSFYNNEISEKSEIFDDQFSVERPDGSNFTLKIRSTKLEDSAMYFCASSETWGDNEQFFGPGTRLTVL.

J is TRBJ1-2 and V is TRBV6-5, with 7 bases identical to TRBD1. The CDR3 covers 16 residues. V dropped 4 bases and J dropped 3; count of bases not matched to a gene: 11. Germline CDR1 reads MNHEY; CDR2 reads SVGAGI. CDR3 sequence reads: CASSFRQTGKHYGYTF. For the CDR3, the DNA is TGTGCCAGCAGTTTCCGTCAGACAGGGAAACACTATGGCTACACCTTC.

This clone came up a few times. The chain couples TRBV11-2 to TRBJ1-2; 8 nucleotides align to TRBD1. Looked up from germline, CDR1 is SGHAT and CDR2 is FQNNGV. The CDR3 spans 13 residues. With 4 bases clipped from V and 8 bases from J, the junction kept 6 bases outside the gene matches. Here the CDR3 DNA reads TGTGCCAGCAGCTCAGACAGGGGCGGGGGCTACACCTTC. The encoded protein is CASSSDRGGGYTF.

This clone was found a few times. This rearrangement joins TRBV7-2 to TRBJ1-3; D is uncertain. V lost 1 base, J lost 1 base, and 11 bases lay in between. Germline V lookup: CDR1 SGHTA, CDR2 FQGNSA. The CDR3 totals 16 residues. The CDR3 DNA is TGTGCCAGCAGCTTAGGGCTCGGCAAATCTGGAAACACCATATATTTT. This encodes CASSLGLGKSGNTIYF.